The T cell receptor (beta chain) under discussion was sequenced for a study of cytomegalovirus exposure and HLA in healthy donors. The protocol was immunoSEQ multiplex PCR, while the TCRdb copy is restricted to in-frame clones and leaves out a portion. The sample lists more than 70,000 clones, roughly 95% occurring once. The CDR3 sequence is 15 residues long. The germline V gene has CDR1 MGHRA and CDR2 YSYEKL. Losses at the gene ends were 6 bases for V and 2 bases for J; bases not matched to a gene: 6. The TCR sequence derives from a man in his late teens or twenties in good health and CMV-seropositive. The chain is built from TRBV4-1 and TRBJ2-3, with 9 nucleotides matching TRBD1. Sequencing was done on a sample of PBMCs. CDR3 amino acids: CASSRDRADTDTQYF. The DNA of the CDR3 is TGCGCCAGCAGTCGGGACAGGGCAGACACAGATACGCAGTATTTT.